This T cell receptor (beta chain) is from a study of Graves' ophthalmopathy and Graves' hyperthyroidism. On this clonotype: Its antigen is unidentified.

Findings of the study overall: A classifier, a 13-signature model, separated ophthalmopathy from stable hyperthyroidism with roughly 90% sensitivity and approximately 81% specificity. Most clonotypes expanded in thyroid above 0.001 frequency were present in blood too.

Pregnant or lactating patients and those with other autoimmune diseases or uncontrolled infections were excluded. Clinical symptoms, serum thyroxine, TRAb, thyroid ultrasound and orbital computed tomography were relied on for diagnosis. Trimming took off 6 bases at V and 4 bases at J, with 12 bases between the two ends. CDR1 and CDR2 from the germline V gene are DFQATT and SNEGSKA (reference sequence). This CDR3 is 12 amino acids long. Amplification from RNA transcripts yielded the TCR beta CDR3 regions. First-round RT-PCR relied on HTBI primers, and a second-round multiplex PCR came next. TCRdb reanalysed the multiplex PCR reads using MiXCR and keeps one entry per CDR3 protein. The sample carries 600,000 to 950,000 distinct CDR3 sequences, 35% to 50% recorded once.

V gene TRBV20-1 combines with J gene TRBJ1-2; TRBD1 might be the D (5 bases). The sample consisted of peripheral blood. This TCR came from an adult man with Graves' ophthalmopathy. The CDR3 sequence is CSAARGTYGYTF. The CDR3 DNA reads as TGCAGTGCCGCCCGGGGGACCTATGGCTACACCTTC.